This paragraph covers one T cell receptor beta chain sequence. The source of the sample is a study of technical replicates of blood from a handful of donors. Germline V gene sequence: CDR1 LNHDA, CDR2 SQIVND (reference sequence). Germline trimming cut 5 bases from V and 5 bases from J; bases unmatched to any gene: 5. The CDR3 has 13 residues. The data were produced by immunoSEQ multiplex PCR, yet TCRdb's version contains in-frame clones alone and is incomplete. Among tens of thousands of clones listed, 85% to 95% were seen once. Material: T cells isolated from PBMCs. The V and J genes are TRBV19 and TRBJ2-7, with TRBD1 matching 8 bases. The receptor was isolated from a human donor in good health. The CDR3 DNA follows: TGTGCCAGTAGTGGGACAGGTACCCACGAGCAGTACTTC. As protein: CASSGTGTHEQYF.